This is a list of T cell receptor beta chains from one sample in a study of cytomegalovirus exposure and HLA in healthy donors. Profiling relied on immunoSEQ multiplex PCR, and the TCRdb table lists in-frame clones only, not all of them. The record lists 150,000 to 200,000 clones, of which the ten most abundant hold 2.1%. The specimen sequenced was PBMCs. The receptors derive from a young man in good health and CMV-seronegative. The CDR3 runs from the conserved cysteine through the conserved F or W. Each record gives: V gene, D gene, J gene, CDR3 DNA, CDR3 protein. D genes are given only for firm matches.

TRBV5-1,.,TRBJ1-2,TGCGCCAGCAGCTTGGACTCACGAAGCTATGGCTACACCTTC,CASSLDSRSYGYTF
TRBV18,TRBD1,TRBJ2-3,TGTGCCAGCTCACCGGAGACAGGGCAACGCACAGATACGCAGTATTTT,CASSPETGQRTDTQYF
TRBV6-1,TRBD2,TRBJ2-1,TGTGCCAGCATGGACGGGAGGGGCTTCAGTGAGCAGTTCTTC,CASMDGRGFSEQFF
TRBV13,.,TRBJ1-1,TGTGCCAGCAGCAGGGGGAGGGATTACACTGAAGCTTTCTTT,CASSRGRDYTEAFF
TRBV10-2,.,TRBJ2-3,TGCGCCAGCAGTCCGAGGTTGGGGACAACACGGGGCACAGATACGCAGTATTTT,CASSPRLGTTRGTDTQYF
TRBV7-3,TRBD1,TRBJ2-2,TGTGCCAGCAGCTTGAACAGGGGAGTGTCCGGGGAGCTGTTTTTT,CASSLNRGVSGELFF
TRBV27,.,TRBJ2-7,TGTGCCAGTCGGCAGGTCCCCTACGAGCAGTACTTC,CASRQVPYEQYF
TRBV10-3,.,TRBJ2-2,TGTGCCATCAGTTCGGGCGGGGAGCTGTTTTTT,CAISSGGELFF
TRBV6-5,.,TRBJ1-1,TGTGCCAGCAGCCGGGACACCTACACTGAAGCTTTCTTT,CASSRDTYTEAFF
TRBV5-1,TRBD2,TRBJ2-1,TGCGCCAGCAGCTTTAGCGGGGCCCTCCTCAATGAGCAGTTCTTC,CASSFSGALLNEQFF